This passage covers 22 T cell receptor beta chains from one sample sequenced in a study of human T cells and chemical hapten exposure. Specified time point: patch test 3, about 24 weeks after DPC sensitization. Treatment reported: therapeutic diphenylcyclopropenone sensitization with weekly scalp DPC. Via MiXCR, TCRdb re-called the RACE reads, giving one row per CDR3 protein. This sample has roughly 100,000 distinct CDR3 sequences; under 35% occur once, and the top ten carry around 2.5%. This specimen consisted of whole blood, obtained in connection with sensitization to the hapten diphenylcyclopropenone (DPC). The receptors come from a middle-aged man with alopecia areata. Some clones in this sample may be carry-over from other donors' samples.

This clonotype was found a few times. The V and J genes are TRBV20-1 and TRBJ2-5; D is undetermined. The CDR3 totals 13 residues. Germline assignment: CDR1 DFQATT and CDR2 SNEGSKA (reference sequence). Trimming pared 3 bases from V and 2 bases from J, leaving 10 bases between. This CDR3 is CSARMVPQETQYF. In nucleotides, the CDR3 is TGCAGTGCTAGGATGGTCCCGCAAGAGACCCAGTACTTC.

The gene calls are TRBV28 and TRBJ2-7, with D perhaps matching TRBD1 or TRBD2 (5 bases each). Per germline, CDR1 MDHEN and CDR2 SYDVKM. The CDR3 runs 15 residues. V lost 5 bases and J 3 bases, leaving 17 bases between the germline ends. CDR3 sequence reads: CASSTTGPKFYEQYF. Here the CDR3 DNA reads TGTGCCAGCAGTACCACGGGACCGAAATTCTACGAGCAGTACTTC.

The V and J genes are TRBV14 and TRBJ2-7; 7 nucleotides agree with TRBD1. The V segment lost 2 bases and the J segment 4 bases; nucleotides outside the gene matches: 8. Per germline, CDR1 SGHDN and CDR2 FVKESK. CDR3 length: 15 residues. CDR3 sequence: CASSQLADRTYEQYF. Written as DNA, the CDR3 is TGTGCCAGCAGCCAACTCGCGGACAGGACTTACGAGCAGTACTTC. Full variable domain (remainder filled in from reference TRBV14 and TRBJ2-7): EAGVTQFPSHSVIEKGQTVTLRCDPISGHDNLYWYRRVMGKEIKFLLHFVKESKQDESGMPNNRFLAERTGGTYSTLKVQPAELEDSGVYFCASSQLADRTYEQYFGPGTRLTVT.

This clonotype appeared a few times. This chain connects TRBV20-1 to TRBJ2-3; 10 nucleotides match TRBD2. The trim removed 5 bases at V and 4 bases at J, leaving 9 bases unmatched. This CDR3 has 15 amino acids. Germline loops: CDR1 DFQATT, CDR2 SNEGSKA (reference sequence). The CDR3 nucleotides are TGCAGTGCTCCCCTACTAGCGGGAAGTGCAGATACGCAGTATTTT. Its translation: CSAPLLAGSADTQYF.

This clonotype came up a few times. The chain has TRBV28 and TRBJ2-7; tentatively, D is TRBD1 or TRBD2 (5 bases each). This CDR3 spans 15 amino acids. V was shortened by 5 bases and J by 1 base, with 15 bases between the two germline ends. Germline-derived CDR1 and CDR2 are MDHEN and SYDVKM. This chain's CDR3 is CASSLSGTLSYEQYF. In nucleotides, the CDR3 is TGTGCCAGCAGTCTCTCGGGGACCTTGTCCTACGAGCAGTACTTC.

V gene TRBV9 combines with J gene TRBJ2-3, with a weak D call TRBD2 (6 bases). In germline, CDR1 is SGDLS, CDR2 YYNGEE. Trimming stripped 0 bases from V and 2 bases from J, with 7 bases between. The CDR3 runs to 14 residues. This CDR3 is CASSVAGATDTQYF. CDR3 bases: TGTGCCAGCAGCGTAGCGGGAGCCACAGATACGCAGTATTTT.

There are a few counts of this clonotype. V gene TRBV29-1 combines with J gene TRBJ1-5; D is possibly TRBD1 (5 bases). Germline CDR1 reads SQVTM; CDR2 reads ANQGSEA. The length of the CDR3 is 12 residues. With 1 base removed from V and 11 bases from J, the gap between germline ends came to 12 bases. For the CDR3, the DNA is TGCAGCGTTGAAGGGGACGGACTGGCCCAGCATTTT. The encoded protein is CSVEGDGLAQHF.

A few counts support this clonotype. The V call is TRBV29-1, the J call TRBJ2-3, with 8 nucleotides matching TRBD2. The CDR3 consists of 13 residues. Trimming at V came to 6 bases and at J to 0 bases, leaving 2 bases not matched to a gene. Germline V gives CDR1 SQVTM, CDR2 ANQGSEA. The chain's CDR3 is CSVRTSSTDTQYF. For the CDR3, the DNA is TGCAGCGTCCGGACTAGCAGCACAGATACGCAGTATTTT.

The chain employs TRBV7-9 and TRBJ2-7, with 9 bases fitting TRBD1. This CDR3 is 15 amino acids long. The germline V gene encodes CDR1 SEHNR and CDR2 FQNEAQ (reference sequence). V shed 5 bases and J 5 bases; nucleotides not matched to a gene: 10. This CDR3 reads CASSPPGQGLNEQYF. The CDR3 DNA reads TGTGCCAGCAGCCCTCCCGGACAGGGGCTGAACGAGCAGTACTTC. Full variable domain (outside the CDR3, taken from reference TRBV7-9 and TRBJ2-7): DTGVSQNPRHKITKRGQNVTFRCDPISEHNRLYWYRQTLGQGPEFLTYFQNEAQLEKSRLLSDRFSAERPKGSFSTLEIQRTEQGDSAMYLCASSPPGQGLNEQYFGPGTRLTVT.

CDR3 residues: CAVTGVGDTEAFF. DNA for the CDR3: TGTGCCGTGACAGGGGTGGGGGACACTGAAGCTTTCTTT. The chain combines TRBV10-3 with TRBJ1-1; 8 nucleotides agree with TRBD1. The CDR3 has 13 amino acids. In germline, CDR1 is ENHRY, CDR2 SYGVKD. After removal of 11 bases from V and 3 bases from J, the junction contained 8 bases not matched to a gene.

The V gene is TRBV24-1, the J gene TRBJ2-2; D possibly matches TRBD1 or TRBD2 (5 bases each). Germline V CDR1 and CDR2: KGHDR, SFDVKD. Trimming took 3 bases from V and 2 from J, leaving 12 bases between them. There are 16 residues in the CDR3. The CDR3 is CATSDPRDGNTGELFF. CDR3 coding DNA: TGTGCCACCAGTGATCCCCGGGACGGTAACACCGGGGAGCTGTTTTTT.

This clonotype has just a few counts. The chain recombines TRBV14 with TRBJ1-4; the D gene is possibly TRBD1 (6 bases). Trimming left V 0 bases short and J 7 bases short, with 18 bases between. The CDR3 consists of 17 residues. Germline-derived CDR1 and CDR2 are SGHDN and FVKESK. CDR3 region: CASSQDLPGAGGEKLFF. Here the CDR3 DNA reads TGTGCCAGCAGCCAAGATCTTCCGGGGGCTGGGGGTGAAAAACTGTTTTTT.

The chain uses TRBV14 and TRBJ1-6; no firm D call. Trimming left V 1 base short and J 4 bases short, with 5 bases between. The CDR3 consists of 14 residues. Germline V gene lookup returns CDR1 SGHDN and CDR2 FVKESK. The CDR3 DNA follows: TGTGCCAGCAGCCAAGTGGGTTATAATTCACCCCTCCACTTT. Its translation: CASSQVGYNSPLHF.

The V call is TRBV12-3 or TRBV12-4, the J call TRBJ2-1; weak D call: TRBD1 (6 bases). The CDR3 is made up of 14 amino acids. V dropped 2 bases and J dropped 3 bases, with 8 bases sitting between them. As DNA, the CDR3 is TGTGCCAGCAGTTTATTAGGGGGCTACAATGAGCAGTTCTTC. Translated: CASSLLGGYNEQFF.

This clonotype was found a few times. This chain connects TRBV6-9 to TRBJ2-7, with 7 bases that match TRBD1. The CDR3 length is 14 residues. V was pared by 4 bases and J by 1 base, with 4 bases of the junction left unmatched. Germline V lookup: CDR1 MNHGY, CDR2 SVAAGI. The CDR3: CASSCRQGSYEQYV. CDR3 DNA: TGTGCCAGCAGTTGCCGACAGGGATCCTACGAGCAGTACGTC.

The chain combines TRBV27 with TRBJ2-3, with D perhaps TRBD2 (5 bases). This CDR3 contains 16 residues. Trimming removed 3 bases at V and 4 bases at J, with 17 bases between. The germline gives CDR1 MNHEY, CDR2 SMNVEV (reference sequence). CDR3: CASSFVGGPKPDTQYF. CDR3 DNA: TGTGCCAGCAGTTTCGTGGGCGGGCCAAAACCAGATACGCAGTATTTT.

This chain links TRBV3-1 with TRBJ2-1; no reliable D call. Germline CDR1 reads LGHDT; CDR2 reads YNNKEL (reference sequence). Trimming removed 2 bases at V and 9 bases at J, with 5 bases between. The CDR3 loop spans 11 amino acids. The CDR3 loop reads CASSQLSEQFF. In nucleotides, the CDR3 is TGTGCCAGCAGCCAATTAAGTGAGCAGTTCTTC.

The V gene is TRBV7-6, the J gene TRBJ2-3; 8 positions match TRBD2. Germline V gene data show CDR1 as SGHVS and CDR2 as FNYEAQ. Trimming removed 5 bases from V and 5 bases from J; junction bases left unmatched: 18. This CDR3 has 18 residues. CDR3 in amino acids: CASSAMALAGGFVDTQYF. CDR3 sequence (DNA): TGTGCCAGCAGCGCAATGGCGTTGGCGGGAGGATTTGTAGATACGCAGTATTTT.

The chain recombines TRBV6-5 with TRBJ2-3, with a weak D call TRBD2 (6 bases). The V end was cut by 2 bases, the J end by 4 bases, with 13 bases between. CDR3 length: 15 residues. Germline CDR1 MNHEY, CDR2 SVGAGI. CDR3 DNA: TGTGCCAGCAGTTACGACGGGAGTGTGGCAGATACGCAGTATTTT. It specifies CASSYDGSVADTQYF.

In its sample, this clonotype was seen a few times. The V call is TRBV6-2 or TRBV6-3, the J call TRBJ2-2; the D gene is possibly TRBD1 (5 bases). The CDR3 loop spans 15 amino acids. The germline V gene has CDR1 MNHEY and CDR2 SVGEGT. V was trimmed by 2 bases and J by 1 base, leaving 8 bases between them. CDR3 region: CASSYLGQNTGELFF. The CDR3 coding sequence is TGTGCCAGCAGTTACCTTGGACAGAACACCGGGGAGCTGTTTTTT.

There are a few counts of this clonotype. This chain joins TRBV20-1 and TRBJ2-5; no clear D gene. This CDR3 is built from 13 residues. The V and J ends lost 6 bases and 3 bases respectively, with 14 bases between them. CDR1 and CDR2 from the germline V gene are DFQATT and SNEGSKA (reference sequence). DNA for the CDR3: TGCAGTGCCAACCCCCGGCTAGAAGAGACCCAGTACTTC. It encodes CSANPRLEETQYF.

This clonotype was seen only a few times. The chain has TRBV18 and TRBJ2-7; D gene ambiguous. Germline-derived CDR1 and CDR2 are KGHSH and LQKENI. Deletions cut 2 bases from V and 0 bases from J, with 8 bases between. The CDR3 runs 14 residues. CDR3: CASSPGASSYEQYF. The CDR3 nucleotides are TGTGCCAGCTCACCAGGTGCTAGCTCCTACGAGCAGTACTTC.